The rows below give T cell receptor beta chains drawn from one sample of a study of T-cell reconstitution after alpha-beta-depleted transplantation in children. TCRdb analysed the PCR reads with MiXCR anew, one entry per CDR3 protein. The sample records 500,000 or so distinct CDR3 sequences, 32% being singletons. The sample here was PBMCs from the stem cell graft donor, taken from the stem cell graft. Receptors were obtained from a human donor who donated a stem cell graft to a child with aplastic anemia. Both conserved end residues are part of each CDR3. The D gene is left open where the match is weak. The listing skips clone size in some rows; elsewhere it reads once, few, many or a size class.

V: TRBV9; D: TRBD2; J: TRBJ2-3; size: few; CDR3: CASSAGTSGYTDTQYF; DNA: TGTGCCAGCAGCGCCGGGACTAGCGGATACACAGATACGCAGTATTTT
V: TRBV10-3; D: TRBD1; J: TRBJ2-5; size: .; CDR3: CAIRPTTGSKTQYF; DNA: TGTGCCATCAGGCCTACGACAGGGTCTAAGACCCAGTACTTC
V: TRBV20-1; D: TRBD2; J: TRBJ2-5; size: .; CDR3: CSAKGLAGGRRVQETQYF; DNA: TGCAGTGCTAAGGGGCTAGCGGGAGGGAGAAGAGTCCAAGAGACCCAGTACTTC
V: TRBV6-5; D: .; J: TRBJ2-1; size: few; CDR3: CASSYSSRDFYNEQFF; DNA: TGTGCCAGCAGTTACTCGTCCCGGGATTTCTACAATGAGCAGTTCTTC
V: TRBV5-5; D: .; J: TRBJ1-4; size: .; CDR3: CASSRSPASDEKLFF; DNA: TGTGCCAGCAGCCGGTCACCCGCGTCGGATGAAAAACTGTTTTTT
V: TRBV6-1; D: TRBD1; J: TRBJ2-2; size: few; CDR3: CASSPVGTGANTGELFF; DNA: TGTGCCAGCAGTCCGGTCGGGACAGGCGCGAACACCGGGGAGCTGTTTTTT
V: TRBV12-3/TRBV12-4; D: .; J: TRBJ1-5; size: few; CDR3: CASSPDNQPQHF; DNA: TGTGCCAGCAGCCCCGACAATCAGCCCCAGCATTTT
V: TRBV29-1; D: .; J: TRBJ2-1; size: .; CDR3: CSVTWGGSSYNEQFF; DNA: TGCAGCGTGACATGGGGGGGCAGCTCCTACAATGAGCAGTTCTTC
V: TRBV7-2; D: .; J: TRBJ2-5; size: .; CDR3: CASSLAWTETQYF; DNA: TGTGCCAGCAGCTTAGCGTGGACAGAGACCCAGTACTTC
V: TRBV28; D: TRBD1; J: TRBJ2-7; size: .; CDR3: CASSFFRGRINEQYF; DNA: TGTGCCAGCAGTTTCTTCAGGGGGCGTATCAACGAGCAGTACTTC
V: TRBV5-4; D: TRBD2; J: TRBJ2-2; size: .; CDR3: CASSLRDGRKIGELFF; DNA: TGTGCCAGCAGCTTGAGAGACGGGAGGAAGATCGGGGAGCTGTTTTTT
V: TRBV28; D: .; J: TRBJ2-5; size: .; CDR3: CASSAFRGADQETQYF; DNA: TGTGCCAGCAGTGCGTTTCGGGGGGCTGACCAAGAGACCCAGTACTTC
V: TRBV6-2/TRBV6-3; D: .; J: TRBJ2-3; size: .; CDR3: CASRRTGAGAGVRIRTDTQYF; DNA: TGTGCCAGCAGACGGACAGGAGCAGGAGCGGGAGTAAGGATCAGGACAGATACGCAGTATTTT
V: TRBV20-1; D: TRBD2; J: TRBJ2-5; size: many; CDR3: CSARDQWGGTSRETQYF; DNA: TGCAGTGCTAGAGATCAATGGGGTGGGACTAGCAGAGAGACCCAGTACTTC
V: TRBV4-1; D: .; J: TRBJ1-3; size: .; CDR3: CASSQAETLGNTIYF; DNA: TGCGCCAGCAGCCAAGCTGAGACCCTTGGAAACACCATATATTTT
V: TRBV12-3/TRBV12-4; D: .; J: TRBJ2-1; size: .; CDR3: CASSSLQRQYNEQFF; DNA: TGTGCCAGCAGTTCCCTCCAGCGGCAATACAATGAGCAGTTCTTC
V: TRBV10-3; D: .; J: TRBJ1-1; size: few; CDR3: CAISLRAFENTEAFF; DNA: TGTGCCATTTCACTCAGGGCCTTTGAGAACACTGAAGCTTTCTTT
V: TRBV20-1; D: .; J: TRBJ2-3; size: .; CDR3: CSASYRVSSTDTQYF; DNA: TGCAGTGCTAGTTACAGGGTCTCTAGCACAGATACGCAGTATTTT
V: TRBV5-4; D: TRBD1; J: TRBJ2-5; size: .; CDR3: CASSSGTGGFRETQYF; DNA: TGTGCCAGCAGCTCCGGGACAGGGGGCTTCAGAGAGACCCAGTACTTC
V: TRBV7-8; D: .; J: TRBJ2-5; size: .; CDR3: CASSLGPSGTQYF; DNA: TGTGCCAGCAGCCTCGGACCTTCTGGGACCCAGTACTTC
V: TRBV15; D: .; J: TRBJ2-5; size: .; CDR3: CATSRDGPFYF; DNA: TGTGCCACCAGCAGAGATGGTCCTTTTTACTTC
V: TRBV10-3; D: TRBD1; J: TRBJ2-2; size: .; CDR3: CAIPGTGANTGELFF; DNA: TGTGCCATCCCCGGGACAGGGGCTAACACCGGGGAGCTGTTTTTT
V: TRBV18; D: .; J: TRBJ1-1; size: .; CDR3: CASSLRTDSGPEAFF; DNA: TGTGCCAGCTCACTCAGGACGGACAGCGGGCCTGAAGCTTTCTTT
V: TRBV7-2; D: TRBD2; J: TRBJ2-3; size: .; CDR3: CASSLTSVTRDTQYF; DNA: TGTGCCAGCAGCTTGACTAGCGTTACGCGGGATACGCAGTATTTT
V: TRBV7-2; D: .; J: TRBJ1-2; size: many; CDR3: CASSHTLEQGYGYTF; DNA: TGTGCCAGCAGCCACACGCTTGAGCAGGGGTATGGCTACACCTTC
V: TRBV6-1; D: .; J: TRBJ2-1; size: few; CDR3: CASSGVVGNEQFF; DNA: TGTGCCAGCAGTGGGGTAGTCGGAAATGAGCAGTTCTTC
V: TRBV15; D: TRBD2; J: TRBJ2-1; size: many; CDR3: CATSRVAGGYEQFF; DNA: TGTGCCACCAGCAGAGTGGCGGGAGGGTATGAGCAGTTCTTC
V: TRBV19; D: .; J: TRBJ2-6; size: .; CDR3: CASSQAGSRRSFSGANVLTF; DNA: TGTGCCAGTAGTCAGGCGGGGAGCAGGAGGAGTTTCTCTGGGGCCAACGTCCTGACTTTC
V: TRBV12-3/TRBV12-4; D: .; J: TRBJ2-1; size: few; CDR3: CASTPQVHEQFF; DNA: TGTGCCAGCACCCCCCAGGTCCATGAGCAGTTCTTC
V: TRBV7-8; D: TRBD1; J: TRBJ1-1; size: .; CDR3: CASRPIQGARTEAYF; DNA: TGTGCCAGCAGGCCAATCCAGGGGGCGCGCACTGAAGCTTACTTT
V: TRBV20-1; D: .; J: TRBJ2-6; size: .; CDR3: CSARDLSSGANVLTF; DNA: TGCAGTGCTAGAGACCTAAGCTCTGGGGCCAACGTCCTGACTTTC
V: TRBV6-1; D: TRBD2; J: TRBJ2-5; size: .; CDR3: CASSPGLAGVRGETQYF; DNA: TGTGCCAGCAGTCCGGGACTAGCGGGAGTAAGGGGGGAGACCCAGTACTTC
V: TRBV20-1; D: TRBD2; J: TRBJ2-2; size: many; CDR3: CSAKSRISGGRWTGELFF; DNA: TGCAGTGCTAAGAGTCGGATAAGCGGGGGAAGATGGACCGGGGAGCTGTTTTTT
V: TRBV19; D: TRBD1; J: TRBJ1-5; size: few; CDR3: CASSDRVEQPQHF; DNA: TGTGCCAGTAGCGACAGGGTTGAGCAGCCCCAGCATTTT
V: TRBV15; D: TRBD2; J: TRBJ2-7; size: .; CDR3: CATSRAGTSGKYEQYF; DNA: TGTGCCACCAGCAGGGCCGGGACTAGCGGCAAATACGAGCAGTACTTC
V: TRBV29-1; D: TRBD2; J: TRBJ2-5; size: few; CDR3: CSALSGTSQETQYF; DNA: TGCAGCGCCTTATCCGGGACTAGCCAAGAGACCCAGTACTTC